This TCR beta chain was sequenced during a study of blood T cell repertoires in COVID-19. Method: immunoSEQ multiplex PCR; TCRdb's copy keeps in-frame clones and lacks some. The data show about 220,000 clones, about nine tenths seen once. Participants were placed into cohorts based on the clinical history they reported. Sequences were obtained from PBMCs or T cells enriched from blood (not recorded which). The receptor was isolated from a woman aged 25 to 39 who had recovered from COVID-19.

CDR3 nucleotide sequence: TGCGCCAGCTCCGGACTAGCGGGGGGGCAAATCGGGGAGCTGTTTTTT. This encodes CASSGLAGGQIGELFF. This chain connects TRBV5-1 to TRBJ2-2; 15 bases map to TRBD2. V lost 7 bases and J lost 7; bases outside the gene matches: 8. The CDR3 runs to 16 residues. Germline V gene sequence: CDR1 SGHRS, CDR2 YFSETQ. The full variable domain, its missing parts supplied by reference TRBV5-1 and TRBJ2-2, is KAGVTQTPRYLIKTRGQQVTLSCSPISGHRSVSWYQQTPGQGLQFLFEYFSETQRNKGNFPGRFSGRQFSNSRSEMNVSTLELGDSALYLCASSGLAGGQIGELFFGEGSRLTVL.